A selection of T cell receptor beta chains follows, all from one sample in a study of shared clonotypes between healthy human individuals. Sequencing was performed with immunoSEQ multiplex PCR; in TCRdb, only in-frame clones are kept and a portion is missing. The table lists around 600,000 clones, 95% of them singletons. Sequencing used naive CD8+ T cells sorted from blood. The receptors stem from a woman aged 25 to 39 in good health. Each CDR3 is given with its conserved first and last residue. A D gene is named only where the DNA matches it firmly.

j_call	cdr3_length	v_call	d_call	cdr3_aa
TRBJ2-1	17	TRBV4-2	TRBD2	CASSFAALAGGTGEQFF
TRBJ2-1	15	TRBV27	NA	CASNGRESSYNEQFF
TRBJ2-2	14	TRBV27	NA	CASWNRDWTGELFF
TRBJ1-2	14	TRBV27	TRBD1	CASSLEQGHYGYTF
TRBJ1-1	14	TRBV13	TRBD1	CASSAGTGNTEAFF
TRBJ2-7	17	TRBV6-1	TRBD2	CASSEGLYLAGLYEQYF
TRBJ2-4	17	TRBV2	NA	CASSTDGATLAKNIQYF
TRBJ1-3	17	TRBV7-9	TRBD1	CASSSWTGGLSGNTIYF
TRBJ2-2	11	TRBV7-2	NA	CASSAAGELFF
TRBJ1-6	16	TRBV4-1	TRBD1	CASSQDWKQGSKPLHF
TRBJ1-2	13	TRBV13	NA	CASSLGRFYGYTF